This entry lists 14 T cell receptor beta chains sequenced from one sample in a study of shared clonotypes between healthy human individuals (dated by TCRdb to 2018 to 2020). The library was built by means of the immunoSEQ multiplex PCR assay. TCRdb's version of the immuneACCESS table is confined to in-frame rearrangements and falls short of the full clone set. An unresolved V gene accounts for under half of the shortfall where checked; the remainder is of unknown origin. For this sample there are hundreds of thousands of clones; roughly 98% appear just once. Of the sample, more than 0.3% falls within the top ten clones. CD8 naive samples consisted of CD45RO-negative cells that were positively selected for CCR7, yielding a CD45RA+CCR7+ population without TemRA cells. Sequencing was done on a sample of naive CD8+ T cells sorted from blood. According to the study, the label for this sample's cell subset or site signals: CD45RA+CCR7+. These receptor sequences come from a man aged 25 to 45 in good health.

V is TRBV9 and J is TRBJ1-2; 11 bases line up with TRBD1. CDR3 size: 15 residues. The V gene's germline CDR1 is SGDLS and CDR2 YYNGEE. The V gene end was trimmed by 0 bases and the J gene end by 8 bases; junction bases not matched to a gene: 6. The DNA for the CDR3 is TGTGCCAGCAGCGTAGGGACAGGGGGCGGATTAGGCTACACCTTC. Encoded protein: CASSVGTGGGLGYTF.

The genes are TRBV7-8 and TRBJ2-4; tentative D call: TRBD2 (6 bases). CDR1 SGHVS and CDR2 FQNEAQ come from the germline V gene. Between the trimmed V and J ends, which lost 8 bases and 7 bases, there was a span of 18 bases. The CDR3 runs to 14 residues. The DNA of the CDR3 is TGTGCCAGCGGGGGGACGGAGGATGATAACATTCAGTACTTC. This codes for CASGGTEDDNIQYF.

The J gene is TRBJ2-1, the V gene TRBV11-3, with TRBD1 as a possible D gene (5 bases). This CDR3 region has 13 residues. Trimming took off 8 bases at V and 15 bases at J, with 23 bases between the two ends. Germline V CDR1 and CDR2: SGHNT, YENEEA. CDR3 DNA sequence: TGTGCCAGCTCGCAATTGGACATTAGCCCCGTGTTCTTC. Translation gives CASSQLDISPVFF.

The chain carries TRBV7-9 and TRBJ1-4; D might be TRBD1 (5 bases). Germline loops: CDR1 SEHNR, CDR2 FQNEAQ (reference sequence). The CDR3 runs to 13 residues. V was shortened by 5 bases and J by 12 bases, with 16 bases between the two germline ends. CDR3 coding DNA: TGTGCCAGCAGCCCTGGCGGGTTGGGGGAACTGTTTTTT. Translation: CASSPGGLGELFF.

This clone was counted a single time. This chain's CDR3 is CASSLMASGPKNIQYF. The CDR3 DNA sequence: TGTGCCAGCAGTTTAATGGCTAGCGGCCCCAAAAACATTCAGTACTTC. This sequence joins TRBV27 and TRBJ2-4, with TRBD2 matching 7 bases. There are 16 residues in the CDR3. Germline loops: CDR1 MNHEY, CDR2 SMNVEV (reference sequence). The J segment lost 2 bases and the V segment lost 2 bases, leaving 6 bases of the junction unmatched.

The chain links TRBV14 to TRBJ1-2; no reliable D call. This CDR3 region has 14 residues. Trimming took off 0 bases at V and 3 bases at J, with 8 bases between the two ends. The germline V gene encodes CDR1 SGHDN and CDR2 FVKESK. This CDR3 reads CASSQDEADYGYTF. CDR3 coding DNA: TGTGCCAGCAGCCAAGATGAGGCAGACTATGGCTACACCTTC.

J is TRBJ2-7 and V is TRBV15; 8 bases align to TRBD1. V shed 4 bases and J 3 bases; nucleotides not matched to a gene: 5. The CDR3 has 14 residues. Per germline, CDR1 LNHNV and CDR2 YYDKDF (reference sequence). The CDR3 spells CATSTGTGYYEQYF. In nucleotides, the CDR3 is TGTGCCACCAGCACCGGGACAGGTTACTACGAGCAGTACTTC. Looking up the rest from reference TRBV15 and TRBJ2-7 gives the full variable domain: DAMVIQNPRYQVTQFGKPVTLSCSQTLNHNVMYWYQQKSSQAPKLLFHYYDKDFNNEADTPDNFQSRRPNTSFCFLDIRSPGLGDTAMYLCATSTGTGYYEQYFGPGTRLTVT.

This clone showed up just once. The chain combines TRBV5-1 with TRBJ1-4, with D possibly TRBD1 on 6 matching bases. Trimming shortened V by 4 bases and J by 4 bases, and 14 bases separated the two germline ends. Germline V gene lookup returns CDR1 SGHRS and CDR2 YFSETQ. CDR3 length: 15 residues. The CDR3 spells CASSTSGVFNEKLFF. The DNA of the CDR3 is TGCGCCAGCAGCACCTCAGGGGTCTTTAATGAAAAACTGTTTTTT.

V usage is TRBV18 and J usage is TRBJ1-4, with no clear D. This CDR3 spans 17 amino acids. Trimming shortened V by 0 bases and J by 0 bases, and 11 bases separated the two germline ends. The germline CDR1 and CDR2 sequences are KGHSH and LQKENI. DNA for the CDR3: TGTGCCAGCTCACCACCCCCCGGAGACACAACTAATGAAAAACTGTTTTTT. Translated: CASSPPPGDTTNEKLFF.

The chain uses TRBV5-5 and TRBJ1-1; 7 positions match TRBD1. Trimming cost V 2 bases and J 3 bases; bases outside gene matches: 4. The CDR3 covers 14 residues. The germline V gene has CDR1 SGHKS and CDR2 YYEKEE (reference sequence). CDR3 in amino acids: CASSLTGVDTEAFF. DNA of the CDR3: TGTGCCAGCAGCTTAACAGGGGTGGACACTGAAGCTTTCTTT. The full variable domain, its missing parts supplied by reference TRBV5-5 and TRBJ1-1, is DAGVTQSPTHLIKTRGQQVTLRCSPISGHKSVSWYQQVLGQGPQFIFQYYEKEERGRGNFPDRFSARQFPNYSSELNVNALLLGDSALYLCASSLTGVDTEAFFGQGTRLTVV.

The CDR3 reads CASSLPGGPFEQYF. In DNA form, the CDR3 reads TGTGCCAGCAGCCTACCCGGGGGGCCCTTCGAGCAGTACTTC. The chain couples TRBV7-9 to TRBJ2-7, with D possibly matching TRBD2 (7 bases). This CDR3 is built from 14 residues. From germline, CDR1 is SEHNR and CDR2 FQNEAQ (reference sequence). V lost 5 bases, J lost 6 bases, and 17 bases lay in between.

This clone was seen just once. The rearrangement uses TRBV7-9 and TRBJ2-1, with a weak D call TRBD2 (6 bases). With 6 bases removed from V and 0 bases from J, the gap between germline ends came to 15 bases. The CDR3 extends over 16 amino acids. Looked up from germline, CDR1 is SEHNR and CDR2 is FQNEAQ (reference sequence). The DNA for the CDR3 is TGTGCCAGCAGAGCGAGCGGGTCTTACTCCTACAATGAGCAGTTCTTC. It specifies CASRASGSYSYNEQFF.

The rearrangement uses TRBV27 and TRBJ2-1, with D tentatively TRBD2 (7 bases). Germline-derived CDR1 and CDR2 are MNHEY and SMNVEV (reference sequence). The CDR3 is made up of 14 amino acids. Deletions cut 7 bases from V and 6 bases from J, with 16 bases between. The CDR3 coding sequence is TGTGCCAGCAAGAGGGGAGGGGGGCTCAATGAGCAGTTCTTC. As protein: CASKRGGGLNEQFF.

The chain carries TRBV7-9 and TRBJ2-1; 8 bases are shared with TRBD1. CDR1 is SEHNR, CDR2 FQNEAQ, per germline (reference sequence). J lost 0 bases, V lost 5 bases, and 3 bases had no gene match. The CDR3 length is 15 residues. Here the CDR3 reads CASSETGGSYNEQFF. The CDR3 coding sequence is TGTGCCAGCAGCGAAACAGGGGGCTCCTACAATGAGCAGTTCTTC.